In this sample, the clone carrying this T cell receptor beta chain turned up many times. Antigen unknown. RNA transcripts provided the template for amplifying TCR beta CDR3 regions. RT-PCR in the first round used HTBI primers; a second-round multiplex PCR followed. TCRdb re-analysed the multiplex PCR reads in MiXCR, keeping a single row per CDR3 protein. Of 400,000 to 450,000 distinct CDR3 sequences listed, around 20% are singletons. The length of the CDR3 is 14 residues. Between the trimmed V and J ends, which lost 4 bases and 1 base, there was a span of 11 bases. The germline V gene encodes CDR1 SGHTA and CDR2 FQGNSA. This entry is derived from a study of Graves' ophthalmopathy and Graves' hyperthyroidism. Whole-study findings and limits: Ophthalmopathy progression prediction by the model yielded a sensitivity of about 69% and a specificity of 72.22%.

The chain has TRBV7-2 and TRBJ2-7, with D perhaps given as TRBD1 or TRBD2 (5 bases each). The receptor was derived from a young woman with stable Graves' hyperthyroidism. The sample consisted of peripheral blood. CDR3 residues: CASSWGIGSYEQYF. The CDR3, as DNA: TGTGCCAGCAGCTGGGGGATTGGATCCTACGAGCAGTACTTC.